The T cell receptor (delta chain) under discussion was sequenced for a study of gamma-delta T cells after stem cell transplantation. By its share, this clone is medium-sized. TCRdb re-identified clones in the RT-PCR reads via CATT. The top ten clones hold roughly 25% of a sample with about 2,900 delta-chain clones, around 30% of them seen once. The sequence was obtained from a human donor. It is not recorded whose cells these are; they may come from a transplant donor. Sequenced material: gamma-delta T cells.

CDR3 sequence: CACDPLRALGAYTDKLIF. As DNA, the CDR3 is TGTGCCTGTGACCCCCTCCGGGCACTGGGGGCGTACACCGATAAACTCATCTTT. The V call is TRDV2, the J call TRDJ1; 8 bases are a match to TRDD3. Trimming cost V 3 bases and J 0 bases; bases outside gene matches: 14. CDR1 GEAIGNYY and CDR2 EKD come from the germline V gene. The CDR3 runs to 18 residues.